A single sample is the source of the 12 T cell receptor beta chains below, sequenced in a study of T cell responses to AZD1222 COVID-19 vaccine. The table came from immunoSEQ multiplex PCR; TCRdb's copy has only in-frame clones and leaves some out. The sample contains over 100,000 clones, nearly 90% of which appear only once. The starting material was peripheral blood, obtained on day 0 of AZD1222 vaccination. All receptors come from an adult in good health.

This rearrangement joins TRBV29-1 to TRBJ1-1; D unclear. Trimming removed 3 bases at V and 1 base at J, with 6 bases between. CDR3 length equals 12 residues. The germline V gene encodes CDR1 SQVTM and CDR2 ANQGSEA. The CDR3 here is CSVETANTEAFF. CDR3 DNA sequence: TGCAGCGTTGAGACGGCGAACACTGAAGCTTTCTTT.

The chain uses TRBV5-4 and TRBJ1-2; D perhaps matches TRBD1 (5 bases). The germline V and J ends were trimmed by 4 bases and 3 bases, with 16 bases remaining between them. The germline V gene encodes CDR1 SGHNT and CDR2 YYREEE (reference sequence). The CDR3 length is 15 residues. CDR3 nucleotide sequence: TGTGCCAGCAGCGGGACCCCGGGAGGACACTATGGCTACACCTTC. Its translation: CASSGTPGGHYGYTF.

The rearrangement links TRBV5-1 to TRBJ1-5; D not resolved. Germline CDR1 SGHRS, CDR2 YFSETQ. CDR3 size: 14 residues. V lost 5 bases, J lost 0 bases, and 9 bases lay in between. The CDR3 loop is CASRRDISNQPQHF. In nucleotides, the CDR3 is TGCGCCAGCAGACGCGACATTAGCAATCAGCCCCAGCATTTT.

The chain uses TRBV7-3 and TRBJ2-4; tentatively, D is TRBD1 (5 bases). There are 16 residues in the CDR3. Germline-derived CDR1 and CDR2 are SGHTA and FQGTGA. The V and J ends lost 4 bases and 0 bases respectively, with 13 bases between them. For the CDR3, the DNA is TGTGCCAGCAGCTCCCTGACAGTAGTAGCCAAAAACATTCAGTACTTC. Translated, it gives CASSSLTVVAKNIQYF.

The rearrangement links TRBV4-3 to TRBJ2-1; 8 bases match TRBD1. CDR3 length equals 14 residues. V lost 1 base, J lost 9 bases, and 5 bases stayed unmatched. Germline CDR1 is LGHNA and CDR2 is YSLEER. The CDR3 DNA reads TGCGCCAGCAGCCAAGGGTGGACAGGGACTGAGCAGTTCTTC. This gives the protein CASSQGWTGTEQFF.

This chain links TRBV3-1 (or the pseudogene TRBV3-2) with TRBJ1-2, with TRBD1 as a possible D gene (6 bases). CDR3 length: 18 amino acids. The V gene lost 0 bases and the J gene lost 3 bases, with 20 bases spanning the gap. The V gene's germline CDR1 is LGHDT and CDR2 YNNKEL (reference sequence). The CDR3 DNA follows: TGTGCCAGCAGCCAAGATCTTTCAGCGGGGGGCGGTTACTATGGCTACACCTTC. It specifies CASSQDLSAGGGYYGYTF.

This clone was recorded only once. The V call is TRBV9, the J call TRBJ1-1; perhaps TRBD1 as D (6 bases). V lost 1 base and J 4 bases, leaving 11 bases between the germline ends. This CDR3 is built from 14 residues. Germline loops: CDR1 SGDLS, CDR2 YYNGEE. CDR3 in DNA: TGTGCCAGCAGCGTAACAGGGAAGGGCACTGAAGCTTTCTTT. As protein: CASSVTGKGTEAFF.

Only one count was recorded for this clone. The chain joins TRBV13 to TRBJ2-1; 10 positions match TRBD1. V shed 2 bases and J 3 bases; nucleotides not matched to a gene: 7. The CDR3 covers 17 residues. Germline CDR1 is PRHDT and CDR2 is FYEKMQ (reference sequence). CDR3 in amino acids: CASSLSPGTGDYNEQFF. The CDR3 coding sequence is TGTGCCAGCAGCTTATCCCCCGGGACAGGGGACTACAATGAGCAGTTCTTC.

The rearrangement uses TRBV15 and TRBJ1-5; no reliable D call. Trimming left V 0 bases short and J 2 bases short, with 5 bases between. The CDR3 is 14 residues long. Germline V gene lookup returns CDR1 LNHNV and CDR2 YYDKDF (reference sequence). The chain's CDR3 is CATSRDFGNQPQHF. Here the CDR3 DNA reads TGTGCCACCAGCAGAGATTTCGGCAATCAGCCCCAGCATTTT.

The chain combines TRBV19 with TRBJ2-3, with D uncertain. Germline V gives CDR1 LNHDA, CDR2 SQIVND (reference sequence). Trimming removed 3 bases at V and 5 bases at J, with 9 bases between. The length of the CDR3 is 13 residues. The CDR3 region has the DNA TGTGCCAGTAGTATTGTTGCCCGAGATACGCAGTATTTT. This codes for CASSIVARDTQYF.

The rearrangement uses TRBV5-6 and TRBJ2-1; maybe TRBD2 (5 bases). This CDR3 spans 15 amino acids. Germline CDR1 and CDR2: SGHDT and YYEEEE. The ends were cut back, 1 base at V and 5 bases at J, with 13 bases in the middle. The CDR3 sequence is CASSLPLAGDNEQFF. In DNA form, the CDR3 reads TGTGCCAGCAGCTTGCCGCTAGCTGGCGACAATGAGCAGTTCTTC.

The V call is TRBV30, the J call TRBJ2-1, with TRBD1 as a possible D gene (5 bases). Trimming took 5 bases from V and 7 from J, leaving 9 bases between them. This CDR3 is 11 amino acids long. Per germline, CDR1 GTSNPN and CDR2 SVGIG (reference sequence). The CDR3 coding sequence is TGTGCCTGGGCCCAGGGAAATGAGCAGTTCTTC. Translated, it gives CAWAQGNEQFF.